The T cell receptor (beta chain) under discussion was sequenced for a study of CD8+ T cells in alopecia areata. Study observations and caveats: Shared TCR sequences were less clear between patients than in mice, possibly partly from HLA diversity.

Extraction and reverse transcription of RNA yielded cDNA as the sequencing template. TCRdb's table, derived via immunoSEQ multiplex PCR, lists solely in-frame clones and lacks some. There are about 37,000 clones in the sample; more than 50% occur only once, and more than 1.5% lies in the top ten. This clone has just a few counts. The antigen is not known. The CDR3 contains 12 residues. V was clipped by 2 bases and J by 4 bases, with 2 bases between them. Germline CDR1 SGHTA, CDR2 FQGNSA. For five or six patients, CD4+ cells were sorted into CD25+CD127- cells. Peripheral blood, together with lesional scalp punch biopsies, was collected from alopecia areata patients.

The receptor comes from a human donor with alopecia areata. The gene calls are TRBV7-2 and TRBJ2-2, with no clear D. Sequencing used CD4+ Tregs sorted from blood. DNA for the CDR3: TGTGCCAGCAGCTTACGCACCGGGGAGCTGTTTTTT. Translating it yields CASSLRTGELFF.